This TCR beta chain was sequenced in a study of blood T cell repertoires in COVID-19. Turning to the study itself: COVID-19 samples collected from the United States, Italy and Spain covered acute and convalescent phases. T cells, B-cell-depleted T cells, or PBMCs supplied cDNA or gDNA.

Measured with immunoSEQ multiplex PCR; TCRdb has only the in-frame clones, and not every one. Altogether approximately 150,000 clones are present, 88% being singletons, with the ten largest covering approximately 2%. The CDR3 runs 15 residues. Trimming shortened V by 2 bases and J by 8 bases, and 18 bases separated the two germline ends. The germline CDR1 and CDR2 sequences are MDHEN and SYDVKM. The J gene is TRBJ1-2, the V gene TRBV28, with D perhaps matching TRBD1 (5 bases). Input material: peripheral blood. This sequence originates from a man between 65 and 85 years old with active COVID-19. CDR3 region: CASSLGRDSHGGYTF. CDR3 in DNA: TGTGCCAGCAGTTTAGGCAGGGACTCCCACGGGGGCTACACCTTC.